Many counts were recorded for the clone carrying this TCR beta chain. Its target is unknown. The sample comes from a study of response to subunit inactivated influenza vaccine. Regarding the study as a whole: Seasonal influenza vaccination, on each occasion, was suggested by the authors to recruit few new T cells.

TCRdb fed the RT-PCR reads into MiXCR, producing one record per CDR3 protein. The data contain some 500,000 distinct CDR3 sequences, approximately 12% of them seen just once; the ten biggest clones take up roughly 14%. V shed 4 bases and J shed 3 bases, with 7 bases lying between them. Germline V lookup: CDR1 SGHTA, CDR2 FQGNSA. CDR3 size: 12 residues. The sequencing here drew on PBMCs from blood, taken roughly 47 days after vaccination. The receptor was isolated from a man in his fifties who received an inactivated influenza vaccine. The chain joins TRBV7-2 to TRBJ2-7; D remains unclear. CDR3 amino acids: CASSSADYEQYF. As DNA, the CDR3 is TGTGCCAGCAGCTCGGCAGACTACGAGCAGTACTTC. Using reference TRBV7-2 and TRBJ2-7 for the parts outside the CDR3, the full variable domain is GAGVSQSPSNKVTEKGKDVELRCDPISGHTALYWYRQSLGQGLEFLIYFQGNSAPDKSGLPSDRFSAERTGGSVSTLTIQRTQQEDSAVYLCASSSADYEQYFGPGTRLTVT.